Shown below are 28 T cell receptor beta chains from a single sample sequenced in a study of PD-L1 blockade in urothelial cancer (dated by TCRdb to the late 2010s). The method was the immunoSEQ multiplex PCR assay. TCRdb took over this immuneACCESS table, retaining in-frame rearrangements with V and J assigned. Such tables are incomplete; in checked studies, under half of the missing clones stem from an unresolved V gene, and the remainder is unexplained. The sample table contains 95,000 to 130,000 clones; only one count was recorded for more than 85% of them. The ten largest clones add up to over 1.5% of the sample. This specimen's time point label, interpreted: peripheral blood 6 weeks after treatment start. Material: PBMCs, obtained around atezolizumab (anti-PD-L1) treatment. These receptors came from a man between 60 and 75 years old with urothelial cancer.

The rearrangement joins TRBV15 to TRBJ2-7; 11 bases are shared with TRBD2. This CDR3 has 16 residues. CDR1 LNHNV and CDR2 YYDKDF come from the germline V gene (reference sequence). V shed 1 base, J shed 2 bases, and the junction held 4 bases outside the gene matches. The CDR3 bases are TGTGCCACCAGCAGAGTGGGTAGCGGGAGGGCCTACGAGCAGTACTTC. This sequence encodes CATSRVGSGRAYEQYF.

This rearrangement joins TRBV19 to TRBJ1-3; D is unresolved. Germline V gene lookup returns CDR1 LNHDA and CDR2 SQIVND (reference sequence). V lost 2 bases, J lost 0 bases, and 14 bases lay in between. The CDR3 covers 17 residues. This chain's CDR3 is CASSILAPVSSGNTIYF. The CDR3 nucleotides read TGTGCCAGTAGTATACTGGCACCCGTCAGCTCTGGAAACACCATATATTTT.

The V gene is TRBV11-3, the J gene TRBJ1-3; unclear D gene. Per germline, CDR1 SGHNT and CDR2 YENEEA. This CDR3 spans 15 amino acids. Trimming took off 4 bases at V and 0 bases at J, with 10 bases between the two ends. CDR3 nucleotide sequence: TGTGCCAGCAGCTACGACAAGGCCTCTGGAAACACCATATATTTT. Amino acid sequence: CASSYDKASGNTIYF.

The V gene is TRBV5-1, the J gene TRBJ2-1; 8 bases map to TRBD2. The CDR3 runs to 15 residues. Germline V lookup: CDR1 SGHRS, CDR2 YFSETQ. J gave up 4 bases and V 0 bases, and 3 bases lay outside the gene matches. The CDR3: CASSLVAGSYNEQFF. As DNA, the CDR3 is TGCGCCAGCAGCTTGGTAGCGGGATCTTACAATGAGCAGTTCTTC.

The chain links TRBV2 to TRBJ1-1, with D possibly matching TRBD1 (5 bases). The CDR3 has 13 residues. CDR1 is SNHLY, CDR2 FYNNEI, per germline. Trimming pared 8 bases from V and 3 bases from J, leaving 13 bases between. CDR3 sequence: CASQSEGDTEAFF. The CDR3 nucleotides read TGTGCCAGCCAGAGCGAAGGGGACACTGAAGCTTTCTTT.

This clone showed up just a few times. The V and J genes are TRBV14 and TRBJ1-6; TRBD1 might be the D (5 bases). Germline CDR1 SGHDN, CDR2 FVKESK. The CDR3 runs 15 residues. Trimming left V 1 base short and J 4 bases short, with 8 bases between. The CDR3 bases are TGTGCCAGCAGCCAAGGCAGGGATTATAATTCACCCCTCCACTTT. Translating gives CASSQGRDYNSPLHF.

The CDR3 sequence: CASSYVQGAGDTQYF. The CDR3 DNA is TGTGCCAGCAGTTATGTGCAGGGGGCTGGAGATACGCAGTATTTT. V is TRBV6-6 and J is TRBJ2-3; TRBD1 aligns across 8 bases. After removal of 3 bases from V and 5 bases from J, the junction contained 7 bases not matched to a gene. CDR1 and CDR2 (germline): MNHNY, SVGAGI (reference sequence). The CDR3 totals 15 residues.

The gene calls are TRBV28 and TRBJ1-1; TRBD1 matches 10 bases. V shed 6 bases, J shed 4 bases, and the junction held 8 bases outside the gene matches. Per germline, CDR1 MDHEN and CDR2 SYDVKM. This CDR3 comprises 15 residues. The CDR3: CASSSGTGAPTEAFF. The CDR3, as DNA: TGTGCCAGCAGCTCCGGGACAGGGGCGCCCACTGAAGCTTTCTTT.

This clone was picked up one time. V and J are TRBV19 and TRBJ2-7; 8 bases match TRBD2. After removal of 9 bases from V and 6 bases from J, the junction contained 16 bases not matched to a gene. CDR3 length: 15 amino acids. CDR1 and CDR2 (germline): LNHDA, SQIVND (reference sequence). In DNA, the CDR3 is TGTGCCAGCCAGACGGAGGGCGGGAGGTCTGGCGAGCAGTACTTC. Translated, it gives CASQTEGGRSGEQYF.

The chain combines TRBV7-9 with TRBJ1-4; 10 bases map to TRBD1. This CDR3 is built from 16 residues. CDR1 is SEHNR and CDR2 is FQNEAQ in the germline V gene (reference sequence). The V segment lost 1 base and the J segment 10 bases; nucleotides outside the gene matches: 9. CDR3 sequence (DNA): TGTGCCAGCAGCTTAGGAGGGACAGGGGAGGAGGGAAAACTGTTTTTT. It encodes CASSLGGTGEEGKLFF.

This clone has a handful of counts. CDR3 sequence (DNA): TGCAGCGTTGAAGGTAACACAGATACGCAGTATTTT. Protein sequence: CSVEGNTDTQYF. This chain links TRBV29-1 with TRBJ2-3; no reliable D call. The CDR3 is made up of 12 amino acids. V gave up 1 base and J gave up 2 bases, with 4 bases separating them. Germline V gene sequence: CDR1 SQVTM, CDR2 ANQGSEA.

The chain employs TRBV7-2 and TRBJ1-6; a possible D gene is TRBD1 (6 bases). Germline lookup yields CDR1 SGHTA and CDR2 FQGNSA. V was clipped by 5 bases and J by 6 bases, with 11 bases between them. The CDR3 totals 14 residues. The CDR3 sequence: CASSPGQTNSPLHF. In DNA form, the CDR3 reads TGTGCCAGCAGCCCGGGACAAACTAATTCACCCCTCCACTTT. Full variable domain (rest looked up from reference TRBV7-2 and TRBJ1-6): GAGVSQSPSNKVTEKGKDVELRCDPISGHTALYWYRQSLGQGLEFLIYFQGNSAPDKSGLPSDRFSAERTGGSVSTLTIQRTQQEDSAVYLCASSPGQTNSPLHFGNGTRLTVT.

This chain connects TRBV4-1 to TRBJ2-7; D is undetermined. Trimming removed 0 bases from V and 1 base from J, with 10 bases in between. CDR1 and CDR2 (germline): MGHRA, YSYEKL. The CDR3 is 15 residues long. This CDR3 reads CASSQDQAESYEQYF. As DNA, the CDR3 is TGCGCCAGCAGCCAAGATCAGGCAGAATCCTACGAGCAGTACTTC.

Here the CDR3 reads CARDRPPYEQYF. Written as DNA, the CDR3 is TGTGCCAGGGACAGGCCTCCCTACGAGCAGTACTTC. This chain links TRBV27 with TRBJ2-7; 7 bases fit TRBD1. After removal of 9 bases from V and 2 bases from J, the junction contained 4 bases not matched to a gene. Germline CDR1 reads MNHEY; CDR2 reads SMNVEV (reference sequence). The CDR3 runs to 12 residues.

This chain connects TRBV7-3 to TRBJ2-2; TRBD2 might be the D (6 bases). Germline CDR1 and CDR2: SGHTA and FQGTGA. The CDR3 sequence is 14 residues long. Trimming removed 5 bases from V and 3 bases from J, with 10 bases in between. The CDR3 coding sequence is TGTGCCAGCAGCCCCTCGGGGGACACCGGGGAGCTGTTTTTT. This encodes CASSPSGDTGELFF. Full variable domain (missing parts from reference TRBV7-3 and TRBJ2-2): GAGVSQTPSNKVTEKGKYVELRCDPISGHTALYWYRQSLGQGPEFLIYFQGTGAADDSGLPNDRFFAVRPEGSVSTLKIQRTERGDSAVYLCASSPSGDTGELFFGEGSRLTVL.

The genes are TRBV5-1 and TRBJ2-7, with 8 bases lining up with TRBD1. The CDR3 contains 14 residues. The junction had 2 bases not matched to a gene; V was cut back by 3 bases and J by 0 bases. Germline V gives CDR1 SGHRS, CDR2 YFSETQ. The CDR3 DNA sequence: TGCGCCAGCAGCTCGGGACAGGACTCCTACGAGCAGTACTTC. Translation gives CASSSGQDSYEQYF. Supplemented by reference TRBV5-1 and TRBJ2-7, the full variable domain reads KAGVTQTPRYLIKTRGQQVTLSCSPISGHRSVSWYQQTPGQGLQFLFEYFSETQRNKGNFPGRFSGRQFSNSRSEMNVSTLELGDSALYLCASSSGQDSYEQYFGPGTRLTVT.

The rearrangement joins TRBV7-6 to TRBJ2-7; TRBD2 might be the D (5 bases). Trimming took off 1 base at V and 9 bases at J, with 10 bases between the two ends. The germline V gene has CDR1 SGHVS and CDR2 FNYEAQ. This CDR3 has 12 residues. The CDR3 sequence is CASSLGTEPQYF. The CDR3 coding sequence is TGTGCCAGCAGCTTAGGGACTGAGCCGCAGTACTTC.

The gene calls are TRBV30 and TRBJ2-7; D unresolved. Trimming removed 3 bases from V and 7 bases from J, with 16 bases in between. CDR1 is GTSNPN, CDR2 SVGIG, per germline (reference sequence). This CDR3 spans 13 amino acids. This CDR3 is CAWRVNSLWEQYF. CDR3 coding DNA: TGTGCCTGGAGGGTGAACTCGCTATGGGAGCAGTACTTC. The variable domain in full, with the rest retrieved from reference TRBV30 and TRBJ2-7, is SQTIHQWPATLVQPVGSPLSLECTVEGTSNPNLYWYRQAAGRGLQLLFYSVGIGQISSEVPQNLSASRPQDRQFILSSKKLLLSDSGFYLCAWRVNSLWEQYFGPGTRLTVT.

J is TRBJ1-1 and V is TRBV5-4, with D unresolved. The CDR3 spans 12 residues. From germline, CDR1 is SGHNT and CDR2 YYREEE (reference sequence). Trimming took 1 base from V and 3 from J, leaving 4 bases between them. In DNA form, the CDR3 reads TGTGCCAGCAGCTTGATAGACACTGAAGCTTTCTTT. Translation: CASSLIDTEAFF.

This chain links TRBV2 with TRBJ1-2, with 7 bases matching TRBD1. With V trimmed by 8 bases and J by 5 bases, 2 bases remained unmatched. CDR1 is SNHLY and CDR2 is FYNNEI in the germline V gene. The CDR3 extends over 11 amino acids. Here the CDR3 reads CASGQEYGYTF. The CDR3 DNA follows: TGTGCCAGCGGACAGGAGTATGGCTACACCTTC. Supplemented by reference TRBV2 and TRBJ1-2, the full variable domain reads EPEVTQTPSHQVTQMGQEVILRCVPISNHLYFYWYRQILGQKVEFLVSFYNNEISEKSEIFDDQFSVERPDGSNFTLKIRSTKLEDSAMYFCASGQEYGYTFGSGTRLTVV.

This chain joins TRBV5-1 and TRBJ1-2; TRBD1 matches 10 bases. Germline V gene sequence: CDR1 SGHRS, CDR2 YFSETQ. V dropped 0 bases and J dropped 4; count of bases not matched to a gene: 3. This CDR3 comprises 15 residues. CDR3 nucleotide sequence: TGCGCCAGCAGCTTGGACGGGACAGGGGTCTATGGCTACACCTTC. Amino acid sequence: CASSLDGTGVYGYTF.

The gene calls are TRBV6-6 and TRBJ1-5; unclear D gene. From germline, CDR1 is MNHNY and CDR2 SVGAGI (reference sequence). CDR3 size: 15 residues. Trimming cost V 6 bases and J 2 bases, with 14 bases left between them. The CDR3: CASRVHLEGNQPQHF. Here the CDR3 DNA reads TGTGCCAGCAGAGTCCACTTGGAGGGCAATCAGCCCCAGCATTTT.

The V call is TRBV4-1, the J call TRBJ2-5; 10 nucleotides match TRBD2. CDR1 and CDR2 from the germline V gene are MGHRA and YSYEKL. This CDR3 comprises 19 residues. The V segment lost 3 bases and the J segment 2 bases; nucleotides outside the gene matches: 15. The CDR3 loop is CASSHLYGAGGPEQETQYF. In DNA, the CDR3 is TGCGCCAGCAGCCATTTATATGGAGCGGGGGGGCCTGAGCAAGAGACCCAGTACTTC.

The CDR3 DNA is TGCAGCGTTGAGGGCCAGATTCAAGAGACCCAGTACTTC. It specifies CSVEGQIQETQYF. This chain connects TRBV29-1 to TRBJ2-5; D ambiguous. The V end lost 3 bases, the J end lost 2 bases, and 10 bases lay between the germline ends. The CDR3 covers 13 residues. The germline V gene encodes CDR1 SQVTM and CDR2 ANQGSEA.

This chain joins TRBV6-5 and TRBJ1-1; 9 bases are a match to TRBD1. Germline CDR1 reads MNHEY; CDR2 reads SVGAGI. Unmatched junction bases numbered 6, after V lost 2 bases and J lost 5 bases. This CDR3 is 15 amino acids long. DNA for the CDR3: TGTGCCAGCAGTTACGGGGACAGGGATGTTACTGAAGCTTTCTTT. Amino acids: CASSYGDRDVTEAFF.

The chain is built from TRBV2 and TRBJ1-1, with D possibly TRBD1 on 5 matching bases. Germline lookup yields CDR1 SNHLY and CDR2 FYNNEI. The CDR3 has 15 residues. Trimming removed 2 bases at V and 6 bases at J, with 16 bases between. In DNA form, the CDR3 reads TGTGCCAGCAGTGAAACCGGGGGGAGTCCTGCTGAAGCTTTCTTT. Its translation: CASSETGGSPAEAFF.

This chain joins TRBV5-5 and TRBJ2-7; D might be TRBD2 (5 bases). The CDR3 has 16 amino acids. Trimming left V 0 bases short and J 5 bases short, with 18 bases between. Germline loops: CDR1 SGHKS, CDR2 YYEKEE (reference sequence). The CDR3 is CASSLGVWEPLHEQYF. CDR3 nucleotide sequence: TGTGCCAGCAGCTTGGGGGTTTGGGAGCCTTTACACGAGCAGTACTTC.

The chain is built from TRBV7-2 and TRBJ2-7; D is perhaps TRBD1 (6 bases). The V end was cut by 5 bases, the J end by 0 bases, with 14 bases between. Per the germline V gene, CDR1 is SGHTA and CDR2 is FQGNSA. The CDR3 spans 15 residues. For the CDR3, the DNA is TGTGCCAGCAGCCGATTGGGGGCCAGCTCCTACGAGCAGTACTTC. It encodes CASSRLGASSYEQYF.